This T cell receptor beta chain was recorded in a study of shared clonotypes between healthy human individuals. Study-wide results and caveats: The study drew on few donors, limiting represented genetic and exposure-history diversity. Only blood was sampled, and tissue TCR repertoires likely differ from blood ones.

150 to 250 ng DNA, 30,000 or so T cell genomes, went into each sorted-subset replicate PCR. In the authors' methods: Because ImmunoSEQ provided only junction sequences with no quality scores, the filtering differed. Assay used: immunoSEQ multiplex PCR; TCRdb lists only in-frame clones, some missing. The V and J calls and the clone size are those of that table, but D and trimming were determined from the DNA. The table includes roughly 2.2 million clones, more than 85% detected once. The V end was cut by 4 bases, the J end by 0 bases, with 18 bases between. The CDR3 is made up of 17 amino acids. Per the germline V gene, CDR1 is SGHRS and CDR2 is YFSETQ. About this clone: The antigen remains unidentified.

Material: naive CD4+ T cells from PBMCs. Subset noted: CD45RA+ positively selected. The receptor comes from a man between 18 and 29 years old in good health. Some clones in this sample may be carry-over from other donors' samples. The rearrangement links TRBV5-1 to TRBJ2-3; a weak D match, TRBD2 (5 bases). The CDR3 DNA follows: TGCGCCAGCAGCCCCCGGGGTAGCGAGCTTAGCACAGATACGCAGTATTTT. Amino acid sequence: CASSPRGSELSTDTQYF.